This T cell receptor beta chain was identified in a study of T cells expressing NK-cell markers. CDR1 is SGHRS, CDR2 YFSETQ, per germline. This CDR3 spans 13 amino acids. TCRdb reprocessed the 5' RACE reads, with one entry per CDR3 protein and no DNA. The sample totals about 260,000 distinct CDR3 sequences; its top ten clones hold about 0.4%. The chain has TRBV5-1 and TRBJ1-1; the D call from TCRdb, TRBD1, cannot be confirmed without DNA. Sequenced sample: blood T cells: a sorted CD56 or NKG2C T cell subset, CD4+ or CD8+ T cells, or bulk PBMC T cells (not recorded which). This clonotype was sampled from a man between 18 and 29 years old in good health. This CDR3 reads CASSPWTGNGAFF.